Listed below are T cell receptor beta chains from one sample, sequenced in a study of T cell changes during pregnancy in multiple sclerosis. Here immunoSEQ multiplex PCR was the method, and the copy in TCRdb shows in-frame clones only, minus some. The sample holds tens of thousands of clones, roughly 94% seen once. The specimen comprised CD4+ T cells from peripheral blood mononuclear cells, sampled after pregnancy. Receptor source: a female donor with multiple sclerosis, enrolled in a pregnancy study. Each CDR3 is given with its conserved first and last residue. The order of the fields is CDR3 DNA, CDR3 protein, D gene, V gene, clone size, J gene. D genes are given only for firm matches. Clone size is not always given. Where it is, it says once, few, many or a class for expanded clones.

CDR3nt: TGTGCCAGCTCACCAGAGAGGACTAGTAACCCTCAAGAGACCCAGTACTTC
CDR3aa: CASSPERTSNPQETQYF
d_gene: TRBD2
v_gene: TRBV18
abundance: .
j_gene: TRBJ2-5

CDR3nt: TGTGCCAGCAGTTTATTGGGACAGAATAATTCACCCCTCCACTTT
CDR3aa: CASSLLGQNNSPLHF
d_gene: TRBD1
v_gene: TRBV27
abundance: .
j_gene: TRBJ1-6

CDR3nt: TGCAGCGTTGCTACGAGACAGGGAAGGACTGAAGCTTTCTTT
CDR3aa: CSVATRQGRTEAFF
d_gene: TRBD1
v_gene: TRBV29-1
abundance: .
j_gene: TRBJ1-1

CDR3nt: TGTGCCAGCAGCTTAGTATCACGGTTTGGTGAAAAACTGTTTTTT
CDR3aa: CASSLVSRFGEKLFF
d_gene: .
v_gene: TRBV7-2
abundance: .
j_gene: TRBJ1-4

CDR3nt: TGTGCCAGCAGCCAAGGTCCAGGGATCTGGGCTTTCTTT
CDR3aa: CASSQGPGIWAFF
d_gene: .
v_gene: TRBV14
abundance: .
j_gene: TRBJ1-1

CDR3nt: TGTGCCAGCAGCCCTTGGACTAGCGGGAGACGAACCGGGGAGCTGTTTTTT
CDR3aa: CASSPWTSGRRTGELFF
d_gene: TRBD2
v_gene: TRBV5-4
abundance: .
j_gene: TRBJ2-2

CDR3nt: TGTGCCAGCAGTACGGACAGGGCTGGGGAGCTGTTTTTT
CDR3aa: CASSTDRAGELFF
d_gene: TRBD1
v_gene: TRBV2
abundance: .
j_gene: TRBJ2-2

CDR3nt: TGTGCCAGTAGTGATATCGGGACAGGGGTTGGCTACACCTTC
CDR3aa: CASSDIGTGVGYTF
d_gene: TRBD1
v_gene: TRBV19
abundance: once
j_gene: TRBJ1-2

CDR3nt: TGTGCCAGCAGCCGGCAGGGGGCGAGGAACACTGAAGCTTTCTTT
CDR3aa: CASSRQGARNTEAFF
d_gene: TRBD1
v_gene: TRBV2
abundance: .
j_gene: TRBJ1-1

CDR3nt: TGTGCCAGCAGGCCAGCGGCCCTCACAGATACGCAGTATTTT
CDR3aa: CASRPAALTDTQYF
d_gene: .
v_gene: TRBV2
abundance: .
j_gene: TRBJ2-3

CDR3nt: TGTGCCAGCAGCTTCCGACTAGCGGGGAAGGGTGAGCAGTACTTC
CDR3aa: CASSFRLAGKGEQYF
d_gene: TRBD2
v_gene: TRBV5-4
abundance: few
j_gene: TRBJ2-7

CDR3nt: TGTGCCAGCAGCTTGACTCCGGGACAGGGCTACAATGAGCAGTTCTTC
CDR3aa: CASSLTPGQGYNEQFF
d_gene: TRBD1
v_gene: TRBV7-3
abundance: .
j_gene: TRBJ2-1

CDR3nt: TGTGCCAGCAGCTTGGGGATGCTAGCGGGAGAGAGAGAGACCCAGTACTTC
CDR3aa: CASSLGMLAGERETQYF
d_gene: TRBD2
v_gene: TRBV5-4
abundance: once
j_gene: TRBJ2-5

CDR3nt: TGTGCCAGCAGTTACTCGGAGACAGGTGGAAACACCATATATTTT
CDR3aa: CASSYSETGGNTIYF
d_gene: .
v_gene: TRBV6-6
abundance: .
j_gene: TRBJ1-3

CDR3nt: TGTGCCAGCAGTACACCCGGGACAGGGGGCGAGCAGTACTTC
CDR3aa: CASSTPGTGGEQYF
d_gene: TRBD1
v_gene: TRBV2
abundance: .
j_gene: TRBJ2-7

CDR3nt: TGCGCCAGCAGCCAACTTTCAGGGCTCGGAGAGACCCAGTACTTC
CDR3aa: CASSQLSGLGETQYF
d_gene: .
v_gene: TRBV4-3
abundance: .
j_gene: TRBJ2-5

CDR3nt: TGTGCCAGCAGGTTGGGACTGAGCTCCTACGAGCAGTACTTC
CDR3aa: CASRLGLSSYEQYF
d_gene: .
v_gene: TRBV6-5
abundance: .
j_gene: TRBJ2-7

CDR3nt: TGCGCCAGCAGTGAGTCGGGAGGGGGCTACGAGCAGTACTTC
CDR3aa: CASSESGGGYEQYF
d_gene: .
v_gene: TRBV10-2
abundance: .
j_gene: TRBJ2-7

CDR3nt: TGTGCCAGCAGCGTAGGTGCGGGTTCTGGGAATGAGCAGTTCTTC
CDR3aa: CASSVGAGSGNEQFF
d_gene: .
v_gene: TRBV9
abundance: .
j_gene: TRBJ2-1

CDR3nt: TGTGCCAGCAGCCAAGAGTTCTTAGGGGAATATATGAACACTGAAGCTTTCTTT
CDR3aa: CASSQEFLGEYMNTEAFF
d_gene: .
v_gene: TRBV4-2
abundance: .
j_gene: TRBJ1-1

CDR3nt: TGTGCCAGCAGTGACAGCTCCTACAATGAGCAGTTCTTC
CDR3aa: CASSDSSYNEQFF
d_gene: .
v_gene: TRBV2
abundance: .
j_gene: TRBJ2-1

CDR3nt: TGTGCCAGCAGCGAGGGAGTGGGACTAGCGTTCGATGAGCAGTTCTTC
CDR3aa: CASSEGVGLAFDEQFF
d_gene: TRBD2
v_gene: TRBV9
abundance: .
j_gene: TRBJ2-1

CDR3nt: TGTGCCAGCAGCTTAGTTCAGGGGGGAACCGGGGAGCTGTTTTTT
CDR3aa: CASSLVQGGTGELFF
d_gene: .
v_gene: TRBV7-6
abundance: .
j_gene: TRBJ2-2

CDR3nt: TGTGCCAGCAGCTCCGGAGACAGGGGGCAAGAGACCCAGTACTTC
CDR3aa: CASSSGDRGQETQYF
d_gene: TRBD1
v_gene: TRBV6-6
abundance: .
j_gene: TRBJ2-5

CDR3nt: TGTGCCAGTAGACAGGCCGGCCCTAGAGGTGAAAAACTGTTTTTT
CDR3aa: CASRQAGPRGEKLFF
d_gene: .
v_gene: TRBV6-5
abundance: .
j_gene: TRBJ1-4

CDR3nt: TGTGCCAGCAGCGAAGTACAGGGGGCAATCGGGGAGCTGTTTTTT
CDR3aa: CASSEVQGAIGELFF
d_gene: TRBD1
v_gene: TRBV6-1
abundance: .
j_gene: TRBJ2-2

CDR3nt: TGTGCCAGCAGCGACAGGACAGAATTTAGCAATCAGCCCCAGCATTTT
CDR3aa: CASSDRTEFSNQPQHF
d_gene: .
v_gene: TRBV7-9
abundance: few
j_gene: TRBJ1-5

CDR3nt: TGTGCCAGCAGCCTATACGGGGGAAGTAATGAAAAACTGTTTTTT
CDR3aa: CASSLYGGSNEKLFF
d_gene: .
v_gene: TRBV2
abundance: .
j_gene: TRBJ1-4

CDR3nt: TGCGCCAGCAGCCAAGTTGCGGGGAGCCGACAGCCCCAGCATTTT
CDR3aa: CASSQVAGSRQPQHF
d_gene: .
v_gene: TRBV4-1
abundance: .
j_gene: TRBJ1-5

CDR3nt: TGTGCCAGTAGCCCGGACGCCGGGGCACCCCTCCACTTT
CDR3aa: CASSPDAGAPLHF
d_gene: .
v_gene: TRBV19
abundance: .
j_gene: TRBJ1-6

CDR3nt: TGTGCCAGCTCACCACTCGGGGGGCCTCGCACAGATACGCAGTATTTT
CDR3aa: CASSPLGGPRTDTQYF
d_gene: .
v_gene: TRBV18
abundance: .
j_gene: TRBJ2-3

CDR3nt: TGTGCCAGCAGCGTAGTTGGGACAGGGGTGAATGAGCAGTTCTTC
CDR3aa: CASSVVGTGVNEQFF
d_gene: TRBD1
v_gene: TRBV9
abundance: .
j_gene: TRBJ2-1

CDR3nt: TGTGCCAGCTCAGGACCGGGGATGAGGACCAGCGGGGAGCTGTTTTTT
CDR3aa: CASSGPGMRTSGELFF
d_gene: .
v_gene: TRBV18
abundance: few
j_gene: TRBJ2-2